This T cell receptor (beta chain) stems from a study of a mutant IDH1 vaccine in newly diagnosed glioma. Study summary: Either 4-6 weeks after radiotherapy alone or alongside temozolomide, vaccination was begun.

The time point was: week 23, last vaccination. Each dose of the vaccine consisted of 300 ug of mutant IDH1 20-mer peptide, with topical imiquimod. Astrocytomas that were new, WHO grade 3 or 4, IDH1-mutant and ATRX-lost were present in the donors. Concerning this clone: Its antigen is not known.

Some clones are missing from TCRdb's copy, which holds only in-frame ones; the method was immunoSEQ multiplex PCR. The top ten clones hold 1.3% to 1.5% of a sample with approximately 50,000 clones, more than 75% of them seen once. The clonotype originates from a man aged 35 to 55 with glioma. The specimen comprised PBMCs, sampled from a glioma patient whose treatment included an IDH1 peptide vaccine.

CDR3 loop: CARKRRDPRGAGELFF. CDR3 in DNA: TGCGCCAGAAAACGGCGGGACCCCCGCGGGGCCGGGGAGCTGTTTTTT. The chain links TRBV23-1 to TRBJ2-2; D is possibly TRBD2 (6 bases). TRBV23-1 is an open reading frame whose function is uncertain. V was trimmed by 9 bases and J by 6 bases, leaving 23 bases between them. The CDR3 covers 16 residues.